A single sample is the source of the 9 T cell receptor beta chains below, sequenced in a study of T cells after posttransplantation cyclophosphamide. The repertoire was sequenced with immunoSEQ multiplex PCR; TCRdb's copy has only in-frame clones and lacks some. The sample shows about 6,700 clones, none of them appearing just once. Treatment was busulfan-fludarabine conditioning, a marrow graft, and cyclophosphamide on days +3 and +4. The sequences come from PBMCs, collected after an allogeneic stem cell transplant with post-transplant cyclophosphamide. The receptors were gathered from a young adult male patient who received an allogeneic stem cell transplant from an unrelated donor, was CMV-positive, and had acute and chronic GVHD. Certain T cells may be donor cells from the graft.

This clone has a count of ten or more. V is TRBV6-6 and J is TRBJ1-2; the match to TRBD1 covers 7 bases. The CDR3 is made up of 12 amino acids. V was clipped by 7 bases and J by 8 bases; unmatched bases: 7. Germline V gene sequence: CDR1 MNHNY, CDR2 SVGAGI (reference sequence). The CDR3 reads CASIRQGHGYTF. In nucleotides, the CDR3 is TGTGCCAGCATCCGACAGGGCCACGGCTACACCTTC.

V is TRBV5-6 and J is TRBJ2-5; 7 positions match TRBD2. The CDR3 length is 17 residues. With V trimmed by 2 bases and J by 4 bases, 14 bases remained unmatched. From germline, CDR1 is SGHDT and CDR2 YYEEEE. The CDR3: CASSLLVGGTTRETQYF. For the CDR3, the DNA is TGTGCCAGCAGCTTATTAGTAGGCGGGACTACGCGAGAGACCCAGTACTTC.

There are many counts of this clone. The chain combines TRBV20-1 with TRBJ1-1, with D perhaps TRBD1 (6 bases). CDR1 is DFQATT, CDR2 SNEGSKA, per germline (reference sequence). Deletions cut 3 bases from V and 8 bases from J, with 10 bases between. The CDR3 sequence is 11 residues long. The CDR3: CSARLQGEAFF. CDR3 coding DNA: TGCAGTGCTAGGTTACAGGGAGAAGCTTTCTTT.

The chain joins TRBV21-1 to TRBJ2-1; the DNA was not used to check the table's D call, TRBD1. TRBV21-1 is deemed a pseudogene. The CDR3 consists of 14 residues. The CDR3 sequence is CASSKKTSYNEQFF. DNA for the CDR3: TGTGCCAGCAGCAAGAAGACAAGCTACAATGAGCAGTTCTTC.

This clone was counted many times. This chain links TRBV19 with TRBJ1-5, with 9 bases matching TRBD1. V lost 6 bases, J lost 4 bases, and 7 bases stayed unmatched. This CDR3 spans 15 amino acids. CDR1 is LNHDA, CDR2 SQIVND, per germline (reference sequence). This CDR3 reads CASSIRDRANQPQHF. In nucleotides, the CDR3 is TGTGCCAGTAGCATCCGGGACAGGGCGAATCAGCCCCAGCATTTT.

This clone was recorded at least ten times. CDR3 amino acids: CASSLEDRGNTEAFF. The CDR3, as DNA: TGTGCCAGCAGCTTAGAGGACAGGGGGAACACTGAAGCTTTCTTT. V gene TRBV11-3 combines with J gene TRBJ1-1, with 9 bases identical to TRBD1. V lost 0 bases, J lost 1 base, and 0 bases stayed unmatched. Germline CDR1 and CDR2: SGHNT and YENEEA. The CDR3 length is 15 residues.

This clone was seen repeatedly, ten times or more. The rearrangement uses TRBV19 and TRBJ2-7; a possible D gene is TRBD2 (5 bases). The CDR3 is 15 amino acids. V lost 1 base and J 5 bases, leaving 15 bases between the germline ends. Germline V gives CDR1 LNHDA, CDR2 SQIVND (reference sequence). CDR3 amino acids: CASSIVPLELNEQYF. In DNA form, the CDR3 reads TGTGCCAGTAGTATAGTTCCACTAGAACTCAACGAGCAGTACTTC.

This clone is medium-sized. The chain uses TRBV5-8 and TRBJ1-3; no definite D call. The germline CDR1 and CDR2 sequences are SGHTS and YDEGEE. CDR3 length: 13 residues. Trimming took 0 bases from V and 5 from J, leaving 6 bases between them. CDR3 nucleotides: TGTGCCAGCAGCTTGGCCCAGAGAAACACCATATATTTT. It yields the protein CASSLAQRNTIYF.

This clone qualifies as medium-sized. This chain connects TRBV27 to TRBJ2-6, with 8 bases matching TRBD1. The CDR3 consists of 17 residues. Trimming at V came to 7 bases and at J to 3 bases, leaving 11 bases not matched to a gene. Germline V gene data show CDR1 as MNHEY and CDR2 as SMNVEV (reference sequence). The CDR3 protein is CASKKSGGKGGANVLTF. The CDR3 DNA reads as TGTGCCAGCAAGAAGTCAGGGGGCAAAGGTGGGGCCAACGTCCTGACTTTC.